These T cell receptor beta chains were read from a single sample in a study of molecular identifiers for immune sequencing clone quantification. TCRdb processed the PCR reads anew with MiXCR; each CDR3 protein has one entry. The sample consists of around 480,000 distinct CDR3 sequences, 20% to 25% of them appearing once. The sequencing input was naive CD8+ T cells from blood, with Jurkat cell RNA spiked in. Source of these receptors: a human donor in good health. Some libraries in this study had Jurkat cell RNA spiked in. The CDR3 runs from the conserved cysteine through the conserved F or W. D genes are given only for firm matches. A clone size is listed for some rows: how often the clone was seen (once, few, many), or a class if it is expanded.

V gene	clone size	J gene	D gene	CDR3 protein	CDR3 DNA
TRBV19	few	TRBJ2-2	TRBD2	CASSPTTGTSFLFGELFF	TGTGCCAGTAGTCCGACCACCGGGACTAGCTTTTTATTCGGGGAGCTGTTTTTT
TRBV5-3	.	TRBJ1-1	.	CASSLDWTEIQNTEAFF	TGTGCCAGCAGCTTGGATTGGACAGAAATTCAAAACACTGAAGCTTTCTTT
TRBV20-1	few	TRBJ1-4	.	CSARDRRSKEKLFF	TGCAGTGCTAGAGATCGCCGAAGCAAGGAAAAACTGTTTTTT
TRBV20-1	few	TRBJ2-2	.	CSARTGLTGELFF	TGCAGTGCTAGAACAGGGCTCACCGGGGAGCTGTTTTTT
TRBV7-2	many	TRBJ2-3	TRBD2	CASTGLAGVPDTQYF	TGTGCCTCCACAGGACTAGCGGGAGTTCCAGATACGCAGTATTTT
TRBV4-3	.	TRBJ1-4	.	CASSQGRAPPGKLFF	TGCGCCAGCAGCCAAGGGAGGGCGCCCCCGGGAAAACTGTTTTTT
TRBV6-2/TRBV6-3	few	TRBJ2-7	TRBD2	CASSYELAGAYEQYF	TGTGCCAGCAGTTACGAGTTGGCGGGAGCCTACGAGCAGTACTTC
TRBV7-2	many	TRBJ2-5	.	CASSLGSSASQYF	TGTGCCAGCAGCTTAGGCTCGTCCGCATCACAGTACTTC
TRBV29-1	few	TRBJ2-1	TRBD2	CSVDSRGDYNEQFF	TGCAGCGTTGACTCGCGGGGGGACTACAATGAGCAGTTCTTC
TRBV30	.	TRBJ2-7	TRBD2	CAWSWPPGLAGYEQYF	TGTGCCTGGAGTTGGCCTCCGGGACTAGCTGGGTACGAGCAGTACTTC
TRBV6-2/TRBV6-3	.	TRBJ2-2	.	CASTPLLLPGELFF	TGTGCCAGCACCCCCTTGTTGCTCCCCGGGGAGCTGTTTTTT
TRBV7-9	once	TRBJ2-1	.	CASTIAVPGQFF	TGTGCCAGCACCATCGCTGTCCCTGGGCAGTTCTTC
TRBV19	few	TRBJ2-1	TRBD1	CACSPGTVSYNEQFF	TGTGCCTGCTCACCCGGGACAGTGTCCTACAATGAGCAGTTCTTC
TRBV13	many	TRBJ1-4	.	CASSIQGRNNEKLFF	TGTGCCAGCAGCATTCAGGGACGGAATAATGAAAAACTGTTTTTT
TRBV4-3	few	TRBJ2-2	.	CASSQTPTTNTGELFF	TGCGCCAGCAGCCAGACCCCGACAACCAACACCGGGGAGCTGTTTTTT
TRBV4-1	.	TRBJ2-7	TRBD1	CASSQGGTGFEQYF	TGCGCCAGCAGCCAAGGGGGGACAGGGTTCGAGCAGTACTTC
TRBV7-6	many	TRBJ2-5	.	CASTMRAVLQETQYF	TGTGCCAGCACCATGAGGGCGGTGCTCCAAGAGACCCAGTACTTC
TRBV3-1	.	TRBJ2-1	TRBD2	CASSQLRGGSYNEQFF	TGTGCCAGCAGCCAACTGCGGGGGGGCTCCTACAATGAGCAGTTCTTC
TRBV27	.	TRBJ1-2	.	CAIPQGPTWGYGYTF	TGTGCCATCCCCCAGGGGCCTACCTGGGGCTATGGCTACACCTTC
TRBV9	many	TRBJ2-7	.	CASSVADLGYEQYF	TGTGCCAGCAGCGTAGCGGACTTGGGGTACGAGCAGTACTTC
TRBV12-3/TRBV12-4	.	TRBJ2-1	.	CASSLKPSSYNEQFF	TGTGCCAGCAGTTTAAAGCCGTCCTCCTACAATGAGCAGTTCTTC
TRBV5-8	many	TRBJ2-3	TRBD1	CASSLRLTGVADTQYF	TGTGCCAGCAGCTTGAGGTTGACAGGGGTGGCAGATACGCAGTATTTT
TRBV6-5	many	TRBJ2-3	TRBD2	CASRPAGGRDTQYF	TGTGCCAGCAGACCGGCGGGGGGCCGAGATACGCAGTATTTT
TRBV13	few	TRBJ2-6	.	CASSLGAGANVLTF	TGTGCCAGCAGCTTAGGAGCCGGGGCCAACGTCCTGACTTTC
TRBV6-1	.	TRBJ2-3	.	CASSAVAVTDTQYF	TGTGCCAGCAGTGCGGTCGCGGTCACAGATACGCAGTATTTT
TRBV5-1	many	TRBJ2-5	TRBD2	CASSPNGRSGRALVFETQYF	TGCGCCAGCAGCCCCAATGGGCGTAGCGGGAGGGCCCTGGTCTTTGAGACCCAGTACTTC
TRBV28	many	TRBJ2-7	TRBD2	CASSPLGGRAYEQYF	TGTGCCAGCAGTCCGCTTGGCGGGAGGGCCTACGAGCAGTACTTC
TRBV29-1	many	TRBJ2-3	TRBD2	CSVEEGRAGGGTDTQYF	TGCAGCGTTGAAGAGGGACGGGCGGGAGGCGGGACAGATACGCAGTATTTT
TRBV30	.	TRBJ2-3	.	CAWSPTAFGTDTQYF	TGTGCCTGGAGTCCGACAGCTTTTGGCACAGATACGCAGTATTTT
TRBV6-1	few	TRBJ1-2	.	CASSELSSNYGYTF	TGTGCCAGCAGTGAACTGTCATCAAACTATGGCTACACCTTC
TRBV7-9	many	TRBJ2-6	.	CASSFSGYETGKDSSGANVLTF	TGTGCCAGCAGCTTCAGCGGTTACGAAACAGGAAAAGACAGCTCTGGGGCCAACGTCCTGACTTTC
TRBV6-5	many	TRBJ1-6	.	CASSYSPGESPLHF	TGTGCCAGCAGTTACTCGCCCGGGGAATCACCCCTCCACTTT
TRBV6-1	many	TRBJ2-7	TRBD2	CASSERTSPWEQYF	TGTGCCAGCAGTGAAAGGACTAGCCCCTGGGAGCAGTACTTC
TRBV7-3	.	TRBJ2-1	.	CASSLGGPVGNEQFF	TGTGCCAGCAGCTTGGGGGGCCCGGTGGGAAATGAGCAGTTCTTC
TRBV7-9	few	TRBJ2-1	TRBD2	CASSFEFSGGYNEQFF	TGTGCCAGCAGCTTCGAGTTCAGCGGGGGATACAATGAGCAGTTCTTC
TRBV9	once	TRBJ2-5	.	CASSVEAAHETQYF	TGTGCCAGCAGCGTGGAAGCCGCCCATGAGACCCAGTACTTC
TRBV3-1	.	TRBJ2-7	.	CASSQGGPYYEQYF	TGTGCCAGCAGCCAAGGTGGACCGTACTACGAGCAGTACTTC
TRBV7-9	many	TRBJ1-4	.	CASSLVWESATNEKLFF	TGTGCCAGCAGCTTAGTATGGGAGTCTGCAACTAATGAAAAACTGTTTTTT
TRBV7-2	.	TRBJ2-5	.	CASSLGITSSETQYF	TGTGCCAGCAGCTTAGGGATCACTAGTTCCGAGACCCAGTACTTC
TRBV9	many	TRBJ1-2	.	CASSEDNPVYGYTF	TGTGCCAGCAGCGAAGACAACCCCGTCTATGGCTACACCTTC
TRBV9	.	TRBJ2-7	.	CASSTSPDSISYEQYF	TGTGCCAGCAGCACCAGCCCCGACTCAATCTCCTACGAGCAGTACTTC
TRBV19	.	TRBJ1-4	TRBD1	CASSPTGGQEKLFF	TGTGCCAGTAGTCCCACAGGGGGGCAAGAAAAACTGTTTTTT
TRBV27	few	TRBJ1-2	TRBD1	CASSLLGQGYGYTF	TGTGCCAGCAGTTTACTGGGACAGGGCTATGGCTACACCTTC
TRBV4-3	.	TRBJ2-5	TRBD2	CASCQALSGGEQETQYF	TGCGCCAGCTGCCAAGCCCTTAGCGGGGGGGAACAAGAGACCCAGTACTTC
TRBV28	many	TRBJ1-5	TRBD1	CASSYRGDNQPQHF	TGTGCCAGCAGTTACAGGGGGGACAATCAGCCCCAGCATTTT